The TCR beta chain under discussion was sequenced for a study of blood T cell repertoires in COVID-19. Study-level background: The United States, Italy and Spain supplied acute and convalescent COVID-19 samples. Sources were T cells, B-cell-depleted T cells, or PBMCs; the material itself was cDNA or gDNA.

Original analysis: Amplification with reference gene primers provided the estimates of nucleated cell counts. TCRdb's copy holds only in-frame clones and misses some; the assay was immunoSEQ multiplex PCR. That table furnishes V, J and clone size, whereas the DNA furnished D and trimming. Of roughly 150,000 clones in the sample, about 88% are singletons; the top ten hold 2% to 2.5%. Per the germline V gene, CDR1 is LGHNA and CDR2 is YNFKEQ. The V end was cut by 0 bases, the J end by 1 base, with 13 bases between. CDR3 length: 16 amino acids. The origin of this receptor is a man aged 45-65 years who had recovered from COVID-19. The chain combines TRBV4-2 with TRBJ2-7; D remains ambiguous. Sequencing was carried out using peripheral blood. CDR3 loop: CASSQEPPDGSYEQYF. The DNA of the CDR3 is TGTGCCAGCAGCCAAGAGCCCCCTGACGGGTCCTACGAGCAGTACTTC.